The T cell receptor beta chain under discussion was sequenced for a study of blood T cell repertoires in COVID-19 (TCRdb year 2020). Context from the whole study: Samples covering the acute and convalescent phases of COVID-19 were provided by collaborators in the United States, Italy and Spain. The prospective study material was composed of cDNA or gDNA derived from T cells, B-cell-depleted T cells, or PBMCs. Deeply sampled blood TCRbeta repertoires from subjects exposed to, actively infected with, or recovered from COVID-19 were included in the dataset. The repertoires were released in a freely available public database intended as a resource for research on the immune response to SARS-CoV-2. The samples were drawn from the first 160 participants of the ongoing ImmuneRACE study and from some 1,300 subjects provided by 6 global collaborators. A de-identified subject ID, COVID-19 status, age in years and sex were almost always included in the sample metadata. Where available, HLA class I and class II types were obtained from metadata supplied by the sample provider rather than from assay-based typing.

About this clone itself: The antigen it binds to is not known. No base quality values were provided; no much bigger clone lies one nucleotide off.

Results and caveats for the whole study, not just this receptor: The quantity of clinical and demographic metadata differed by source and by participant and was supplied without curation.

In the prospective study, participants were about 18 to 89 years old, resided in 24 geographic areas of the United States, and were enrolled through a virtual design. In the prospective study, participants were assigned to cohorts based on the clinical history participants reported in a screening survey and a study questionnaire. In the prospective study, mobile phlebotomists collected whole blood, serum and a nasopharyngeal or oropharyngeal swab from each participant. Over a roughly 2-month period, participants in the prospective study had the option of providing additional blood draws and questionnaires. Blood samples from the prospective study were shipped frozen or at room temperature prior to DNA extraction. TCRbeta CDR3 regions were amplified from genomic DNA using the immunoSEQ Assay, a bias-controlled multiplex PCR. Per the source publication's procedure: Nucleated cell counts per sample were estimated from amplification of reference gene primers within the assay. To quantify the absolute abundance of each unique TCRbeta CDR3 rearrangement, sequence reads were collapsed and filtered. For each sample, productive Simpson clonality was calculated as the square root of Simpson's diversity index over productive rearrangements. Entries here come from immuneACCESS through TCRdb and include only in-frame sequences with V and J called. Some clones fail to appear in such tables; in the studies checked, an unresolved V gene covers under half of the shortfall, and the cause of the remainder is unknown. The DNA gave D and trimming, while V, J and clone size come from that table. This sample comprises a few hundred thousand clones, around 85% of them detected only once. The ten largest account for approximately 4.2% of the sample.

The V and J ends are trimmed by 5 bases and 1 base, leaving 4 bases between them. Including the terminal cysteine and phenylalanine, the CDR3 comprises 13 residues. Of the read, only the CDR3 DNA is kept; its 39 bases are in frame from base 1. Via the germline V gene, CDR1 is SGDLS and CDR2 YYNGEE. The clonotype comes from a woman between 40 and 50 years old with acute COVID-19. The chain was built from TRBV9 and TRBJ2-6; the D gene identity is not certain. The material sequenced was PBMCs or T cells enriched from blood (not recorded which). The nucleotide sequence is TGTGCCAGCAGTCGTTCTGGGGCCAACGTCCTGACTTTC. This translates into CASSRSGANVLTF. Beyond the CDR3, the reference TRBV9 and TRBJ2-6 genes provide the residues; the full variable domain reads: DSGVTQTPKHLITATGQRVTLRCSPRSGDLSVYWYQQSLDQGLQFLIQYYNGEERAKGNILERFSAQQFPDLHSELNLSSLELGDSALYFCASSRSGANVLTFGAGSRLTVL.